This paragraph reports one T cell receptor (beta chain). This sample was included in a study of OX40 agonist ivuxolimab in advanced cancers. Study as a whole: Treatment received earlier with anti-PD-1, anti-PD-L1 or anti-CTLA-4 agents was allowed, and over 35% had some.

Using immunoSEQ multiplex PCR, the repertoire was profiled, and TCRdb retains in-frame clones only, with some absent. Of 98,000 or so clones listed, 91% are singletons. Sequencing was performed on CD4+ or CD8+ T cells sorted from blood, taken in a trial of the OX40 agonist ivuxolimab. The TCR was taken from an adult with an advanced solid tumor such as melanoma, head and neck, liver or kidney cancer.

The CDR3 DNA is TGTGCCAGCAGCTTAGGTCAGGGGGACAGCACCGGGGAGCTGTTTTTT. It specifies CASSLGQGDSTGELFF. The chain uses TRBV7-6 and TRBJ2-2, with TRBD1 identical over 7 bases. This CDR3 region has 16 residues. J lost 4 bases, V lost 1 base, and 6 bases had no gene match. Germline V gene lookup returns CDR1 SGHVS and CDR2 FNYEAQ.